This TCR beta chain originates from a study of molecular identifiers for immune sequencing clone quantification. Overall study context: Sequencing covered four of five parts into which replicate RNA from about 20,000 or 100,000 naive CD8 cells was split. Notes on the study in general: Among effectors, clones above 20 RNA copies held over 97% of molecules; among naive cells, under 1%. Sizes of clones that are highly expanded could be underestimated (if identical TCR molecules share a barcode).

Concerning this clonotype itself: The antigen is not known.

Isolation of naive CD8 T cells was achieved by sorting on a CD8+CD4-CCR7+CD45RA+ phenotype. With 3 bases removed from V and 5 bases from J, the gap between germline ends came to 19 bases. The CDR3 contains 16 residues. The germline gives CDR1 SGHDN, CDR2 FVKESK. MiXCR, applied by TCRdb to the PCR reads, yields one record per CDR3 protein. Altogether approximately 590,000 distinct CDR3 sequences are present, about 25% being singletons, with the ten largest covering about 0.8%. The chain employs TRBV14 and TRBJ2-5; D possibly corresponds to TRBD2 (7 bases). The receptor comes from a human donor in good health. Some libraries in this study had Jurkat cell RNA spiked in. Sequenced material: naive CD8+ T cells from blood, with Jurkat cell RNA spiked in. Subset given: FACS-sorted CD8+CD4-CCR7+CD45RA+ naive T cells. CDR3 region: CASSQHVGGRGETQYF. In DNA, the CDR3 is TGTGCCAGCAGCCAGCACGTCGGGGGGCGAGGGGAGACCCAGTACTTC.